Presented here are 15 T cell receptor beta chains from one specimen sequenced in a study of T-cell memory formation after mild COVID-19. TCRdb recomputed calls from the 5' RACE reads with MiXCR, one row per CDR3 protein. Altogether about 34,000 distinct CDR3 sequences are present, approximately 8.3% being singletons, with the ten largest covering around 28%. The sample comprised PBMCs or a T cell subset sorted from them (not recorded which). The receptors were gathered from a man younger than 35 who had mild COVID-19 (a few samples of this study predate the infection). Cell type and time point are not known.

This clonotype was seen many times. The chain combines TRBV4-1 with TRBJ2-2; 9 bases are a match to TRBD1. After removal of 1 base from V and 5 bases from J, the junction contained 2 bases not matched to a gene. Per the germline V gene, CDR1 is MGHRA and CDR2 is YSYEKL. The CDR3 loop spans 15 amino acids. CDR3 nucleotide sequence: TGCGCCAGCAGCCAAGGGGACAGGGTGACCGGGGAGCTGTTTTTT. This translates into CASSQGDRVTGELFF.

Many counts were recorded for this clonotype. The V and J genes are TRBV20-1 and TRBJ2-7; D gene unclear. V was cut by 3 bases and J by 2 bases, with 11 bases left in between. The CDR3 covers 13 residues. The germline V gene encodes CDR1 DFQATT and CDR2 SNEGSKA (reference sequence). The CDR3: CSARHYATYEQYV. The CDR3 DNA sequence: TGCAGTGCTAGGCACTACGCGACCTACGAGCAGTACGTC.

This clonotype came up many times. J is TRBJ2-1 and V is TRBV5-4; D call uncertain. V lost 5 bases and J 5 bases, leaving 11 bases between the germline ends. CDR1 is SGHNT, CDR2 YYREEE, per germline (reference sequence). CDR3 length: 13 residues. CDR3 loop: CASRLRVDNEQFF. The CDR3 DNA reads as TGTGCCAGCAGGCTCCGAGTCGACAATGAGCAGTTCTTC.

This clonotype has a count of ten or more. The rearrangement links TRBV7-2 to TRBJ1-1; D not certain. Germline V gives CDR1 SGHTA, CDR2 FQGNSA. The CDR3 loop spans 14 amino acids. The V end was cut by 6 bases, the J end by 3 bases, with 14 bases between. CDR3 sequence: CASREGWSHTEAFF. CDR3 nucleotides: TGTGCCAGCAGGGAAGGATGGAGTCACACTGAAGCTTTCTTT.

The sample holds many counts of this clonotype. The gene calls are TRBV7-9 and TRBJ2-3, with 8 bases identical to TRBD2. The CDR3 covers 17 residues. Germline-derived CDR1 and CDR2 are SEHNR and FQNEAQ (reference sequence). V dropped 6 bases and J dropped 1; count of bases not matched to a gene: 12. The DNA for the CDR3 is TGTGCCAGCAGGAGCGGGGGAGTCTTTGTCGGCACAGATACGCAGTATTTT. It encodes CASRSGGVFVGTDTQYF.

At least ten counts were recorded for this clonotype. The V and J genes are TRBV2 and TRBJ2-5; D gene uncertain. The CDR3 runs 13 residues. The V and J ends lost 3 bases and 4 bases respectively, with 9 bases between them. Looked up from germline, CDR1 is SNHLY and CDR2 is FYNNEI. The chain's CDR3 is CASSDVGAETQYF. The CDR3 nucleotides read TGTGCCAGCAGTGATGTGGGTGCAGAGACCCAGTACTTC.

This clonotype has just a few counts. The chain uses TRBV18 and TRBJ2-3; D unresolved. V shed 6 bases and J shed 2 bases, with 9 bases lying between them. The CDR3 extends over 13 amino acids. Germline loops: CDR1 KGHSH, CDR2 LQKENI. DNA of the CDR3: TGTGCCAGCTCGCCGGAAGACACAGATACGCAGTATTTT. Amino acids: CASSPEDTDTQYF.

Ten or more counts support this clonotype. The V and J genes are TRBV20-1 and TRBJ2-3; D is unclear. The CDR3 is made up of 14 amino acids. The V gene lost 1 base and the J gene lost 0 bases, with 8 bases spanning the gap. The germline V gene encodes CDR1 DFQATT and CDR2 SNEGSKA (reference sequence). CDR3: CSARGLASTDTQYF. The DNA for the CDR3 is TGCAGTGCTAGAGGACTTGCGAGCACAGATACGCAGTATTTT.

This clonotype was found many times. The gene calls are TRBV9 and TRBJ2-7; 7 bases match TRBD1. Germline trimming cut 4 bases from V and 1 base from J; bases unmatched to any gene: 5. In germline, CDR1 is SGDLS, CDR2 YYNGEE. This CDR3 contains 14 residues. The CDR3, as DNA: TGTGCCAGCAGCCTTCGGGACAGTTCCTACGAGCAGTACTTC. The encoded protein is CASSLRDSSYEQYF.

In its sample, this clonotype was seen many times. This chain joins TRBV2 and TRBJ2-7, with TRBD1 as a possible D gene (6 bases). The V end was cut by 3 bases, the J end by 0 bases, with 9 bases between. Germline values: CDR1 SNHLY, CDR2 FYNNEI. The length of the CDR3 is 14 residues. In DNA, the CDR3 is TGTGCCAGCAGTGATTCGGACAGCTCCTACGAGCAGTACGTC. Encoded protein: CASSDSDSSYEQYV.

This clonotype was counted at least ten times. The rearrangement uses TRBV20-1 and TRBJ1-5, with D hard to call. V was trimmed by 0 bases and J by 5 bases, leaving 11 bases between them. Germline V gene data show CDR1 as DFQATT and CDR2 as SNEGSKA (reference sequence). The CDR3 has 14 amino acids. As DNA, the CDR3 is TGCAGTGCTAGAGAACATGGAGGGCATCAGCCCCAGCATTTT. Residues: CSAREHGGHQPQHF.

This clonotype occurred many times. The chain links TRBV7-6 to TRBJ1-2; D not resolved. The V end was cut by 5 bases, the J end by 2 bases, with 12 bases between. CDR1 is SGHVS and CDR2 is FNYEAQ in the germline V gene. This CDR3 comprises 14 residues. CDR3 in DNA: TGTGCCAGCAGCCCGCGGGGTAGAAACTATGGCTACACCTTC. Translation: CASSPRGRNYGYTF.

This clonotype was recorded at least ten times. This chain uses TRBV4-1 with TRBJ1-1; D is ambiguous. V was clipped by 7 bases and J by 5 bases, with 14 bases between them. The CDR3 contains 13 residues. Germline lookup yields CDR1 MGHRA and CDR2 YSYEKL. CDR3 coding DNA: TGCGCCAGCACCCCAGAGTTGCGGACTGAAGCTTTCTTT. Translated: CASTPELRTEAFF.

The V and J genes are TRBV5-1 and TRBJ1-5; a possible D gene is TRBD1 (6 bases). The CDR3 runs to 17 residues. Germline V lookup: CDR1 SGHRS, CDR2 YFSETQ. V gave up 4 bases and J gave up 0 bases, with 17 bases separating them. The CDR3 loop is CASSPGGAWASNQPQHF. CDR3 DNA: TGCGCCAGCAGCCCTGGGGGGGCGTGGGCTAGCAATCAGCCCCAGCATTTT. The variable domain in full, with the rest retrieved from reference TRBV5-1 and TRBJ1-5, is KAGVTQTPRYLIKTRGQQVTLSCSPISGHRSVSWYQQTPGQGLQFLFEYFSETQRNKGNFPGRFSGRQFSNSRSEMNVSTLELGDSALYLCASSPGGAWASNQPQHFGDGTRLSIL.

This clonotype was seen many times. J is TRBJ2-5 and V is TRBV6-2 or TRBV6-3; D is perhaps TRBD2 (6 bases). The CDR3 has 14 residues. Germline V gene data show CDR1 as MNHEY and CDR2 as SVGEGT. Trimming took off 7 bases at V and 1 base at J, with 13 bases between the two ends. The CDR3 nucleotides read TGTGCCAGCACCACGGGGGACGGCCAAGAGACCCAGTACTTC. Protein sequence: CASTTGDGQETQYF.